This T cell receptor (beta chain) was observed in a study of T cells in tuberculosis. No alpha-beta pairing information exists for these sequences. Some clones are missing from TCRdb's copy, which holds only in-frame ones; the method was immunoSEQ multiplex PCR. This table has 85,000 to 100,000 clones, approximately 91% appearing once. There are 15 residues in the CDR3. Germline lookup yields CDR1 SGHDT and CDR2 YYEEEE. V lost 4 bases, J lost 0 bases, and 11 bases lay in between. After thawing and overnight rest, PBMC were stained with GMM-loaded CD1B tetramer, viability dye and anti-CD3 for sorting. The CD1B tetramers carried C32 glucose monomycolate purified from Rhodococcus equi. Tetramer-negative cells, approximately 100,000 per donor, were also sorted.

The sequence came from an adult woman with latent tuberculosis. This sequence joins TRBV5-6 and TRBJ1-3, with D possibly TRBD1 on 6 matching bases. The sample comprised CD1b-GMM tetramer-negative cells sorted from PBMCs. The CDR3 nucleotides are TGTGCCAGCAGCCAAACAGGGAGCTCTGGAAACACCATATATTTT. It specifies CASSQTGSSGNTIYF.